What follows are 26 T cell receptor beta chains derived from one specimen sequenced in a study of cytomegalovirus exposure and HLA in healthy donors. The primer mix had 60 Vbeta and 13 Jbeta primers. Produced via immunoSEQ multiplex PCR; TCRdb's table is partial and in-frame only. This repertoire shows roughly 130,000 clones, about 82% found once; its top ten account for approximately 1.2%. The sample was PBMCs. The receptors were sampled from a boy aged 5-17 years in good health and CMV-seronegative.

The chain combines TRBV4-1 with TRBJ1-1; no clear D gene. CDR3 length: 15 amino acids. The V gene's germline CDR1 is MGHRA and CDR2 YSYEKL. V shed 4 bases and J shed 1 base, with 13 bases lying between them. CDR3 coding DNA: TGCGCCAGCAGCCGCCCTTCGACGGGGAACACTGAAGCTTTCTTT. It specifies CASSRPSTGNTEAFF.

The rearrangement uses TRBV5-4 and TRBJ1-1, with 8 bases fitting TRBD1. V lost 0 bases, J lost 10 bases, and 5 bases stayed unmatched. The CDR3 covers 13 residues. Looked up from germline, CDR1 is SGHNT and CDR2 is YYREEE (reference sequence). The CDR3 DNA follows: TGTGCCAGCAGCTTGGAGGGCAGGGGGCGAGCTTTCTTT. Encoded protein: CASSLEGRGRAFF.

This chain uses TRBV2 with TRBJ2-2; 10 bases agree with TRBD1. The CDR3 totals 15 residues. Germline lookup yields CDR1 SNHLY and CDR2 FYNNEI. The J segment lost 3 bases and the V segment lost 4 bases, leaving 2 bases of the junction unmatched. The DNA of the CDR3 is TGTGCCAGCAGTGGACAGGGGGCGGACACCGGGGAGCTGTTTTTT. Translation gives CASSGQGADTGELFF. Looking up the rest from reference TRBV2 and TRBJ2-2 gives the full variable domain: EPEVTQTPSHQVTQMGQEVILRCVPISNHLYFYWYRQILGQKVEFLVSFYNNEISEKSEIFDDQFSVERPDGSNFTLKIRSTKLEDSAMYFCASSGQGADTGELFFGEGSRLTVL.

DNA of the CDR3: TGTGCCAGTAGGAGTAGAGGCGGATCTACAGATACGCAGTATTTT. Amino acids: CASRSRGGSTDTQYF. The chain employs TRBV19 and TRBJ2-3; no definite D call. Germline CDR1 is LNHDA and CDR2 is SQIVND (reference sequence). CDR3 size: 15 residues. Between the trimmed V and J ends, which lost 6 bases and 3 bases, there was a span of 16 bases.

CDR3 sequence (DNA): TGTGCCAGTACCCTCGACAGGGGAGCTAACTATGGCTACACCTTC. Its translation: CASTLDRGANYGYTF. V usage is TRBV19 and J usage is TRBJ1-2, with 8 bases fitting TRBD1. The CDR3 spans 15 residues. Germline V lookup: CDR1 LNHDA, CDR2 SQIVND (reference sequence). The J segment lost 0 bases and the V segment lost 7 bases, leaving 7 bases of the junction unmatched.

The chain uses TRBV5-6 and TRBJ2-1; tentatively, D is TRBD2 (5 bases). Between the trimmed V and J ends, which lost 2 bases and 5 bases, there was a span of 14 bases. The CDR3 runs 15 residues. Germline V gives CDR1 SGHDT, CDR2 YYEEEE. CDR3 residues: CASSLMRVDHNEQFF. The CDR3 DNA sequence: TGTGCCAGCAGCTTAATGCGGGTTGATCACAATGAGCAGTTCTTC.

The CDR3, as DNA: TGTGCCAGCAGCCGGGACAGGGATGGCTACACCTTC. This encodes CASSRDRDGYTF. The V call is TRBV6-5, the J call TRBJ1-2, with 9 bases aligning to TRBD1. This CDR3 contains 12 residues. The V gene end was trimmed by 6 bases and the J gene end by 6 bases; junction bases not matched to a gene: 2. The germline V gene encodes CDR1 MNHEY and CDR2 SVGAGI.

V is TRBV2 and J is TRBJ2-7; 16 nucleotides match TRBD2. This CDR3 region has 15 residues. Germline values: CDR1 SNHLY, CDR2 FYNNEI. V shed 6 bases, J shed 7 bases, and the junction held 6 bases outside the gene matches. The CDR3 here is CASRGLAGGPGEQYF. CDR3 sequence (DNA): TGTGCCAGCAGGGGACTAGCGGGAGGGCCGGGTGAGCAGTACTTC.

V usage is TRBV15 and J usage is TRBJ2-3, with 8 bases fitting TRBD2. Germline CDR1 LNHNV, CDR2 YYDKDF (reference sequence). The trim removed 4 bases at V and 4 bases at J, leaving 4 bases unmatched. This CDR3 contains 14 residues. CDR3 DNA sequence: TGTGCCACCAGCACGGGACTAGAACCAGATACGCAGTATTTT. As protein: CATSTGLEPDTQYF.

The genes are TRBV5-1 and TRBJ1-6; 7 bases align to TRBD1. The germline gives CDR1 SGHRS, CDR2 YFSETQ. This CDR3 is 17 amino acids long. V shed 6 bases, J shed 0 bases, and the junction held 9 bases outside the gene matches. CDR3 residues: CASKDPRDSSYNSPLHF. The CDR3 DNA is TGCGCCAGCAAGGACCCGAGGGACAGCTCCTATAATTCACCCCTCCACTTT.

The chain uses TRBV6-5 and TRBJ2-7; weak D call: TRBD1 (7 bases). CDR3 length: 14 residues. The germline CDR1 and CDR2 sequences are MNHEY and SVGAGI. V was cut by 5 bases and J by 3 bases, with 14 bases left in between. The CDR3 loop is CASSLRQGGYEQYF. CDR3 nucleotides: TGTGCCAGCAGTCTACGACAGGGAGGCTACGAGCAGTACTTC.

V and J are TRBV10-3 and TRBJ2-5; D is perhaps TRBD1 (6 bases). The germline V and J ends were trimmed by 2 bases and 5 bases, with 9 bases remaining between them. The V gene's germline CDR1 is ENHRY and CDR2 SYGVKD. The CDR3 consists of 13 residues. Written as DNA, the CDR3 is TGTGCCATCAGTGAGAGGGGGTCGGAGACCCAGTACTTC. It translates to CAISERGSETQYF.

The chain employs TRBV6-5 and TRBJ2-7, with D maybe TRBD1 (5 bases). Germline-derived CDR1 and CDR2 are MNHEY and SVGAGI. There are 13 residues in the CDR3. Trimming shortened V by 2 bases and J by 6 bases, and 11 bases separated the two germline ends. The CDR3 sequence is CASSYPGTGEQYF. The CDR3 DNA is TGTGCCAGCAGTTACCCGGGTACAGGCGAGCAGTACTTC.

CDR3 DNA: TGTGCCTGGAGTTGGACTAGCGCCTACAATGAGCAGTTCTTC. Translation gives CAWSWTSAYNEQFF. The V call is TRBV30, the J call TRBJ2-1; the match to TRBD2 covers 9 bases. Germline lookup yields CDR1 GTSNPN and CDR2 SVGIG (reference sequence). The CDR3 runs 14 residues. J gave up 2 bases and V 2 bases, and 1 base lay outside the gene matches. The variable domain in full, with the rest retrieved from reference TRBV30 and TRBJ2-1, is SQTIHQWPATLVQPVGSPLSLECTVEGTSNPNLYWYRQAAGRGLQLLFYSVGIGQISSEVPQNLSASRPQDRQFILSSKKLLLSDSGFYLCAWSWTSAYNEQFFGPGTRLTVL.

The CDR3 spells CASSSKTQGTGETQYF. The CDR3 DNA sequence: TGTGCCAGCAGCTCTAAAACTCAGGGGACGGGTGAGACCCAGTACTTC. The V call is TRBV5-6, the J call TRBJ2-5; D possibly corresponds to TRBD1 (6 bases). The CDR3 spans 16 residues. V was trimmed by 3 bases and J by 5 bases, leaving 20 bases between them. Germline loops: CDR1 SGHDT, CDR2 YYEEEE.

This clone was observed a single time. The rearrangement links TRBV6-1 to TRBJ2-5, with 9 bases fitting TRBD2. The CDR3 length is 15 residues. CDR1 and CDR2 (germline): MNHNS, SASEGT. Trimming removed 9 bases from V and 5 bases from J; junction bases left unmatched: 13. The CDR3 DNA reads TGTGCCAGTTTGTTAGCGGGAGCCCCTCGCGAGACCCAGTACTTC. Protein: CASLLAGAPRETQYF.

Notes on this clone: Within the sample, other DNA sequences also encode this same CDR3. This chain joins TRBV11-3 and TRBJ1-1, with TRBD1 matching 8 bases. The CDR3 runs to 15 residues. Trimming at V came to 5 bases and at J to 1 base, leaving 6 bases not matched to a gene. The germline gives CDR1 SGHNT, CDR2 YENEEA. The CDR3: CASSPRTGRNTEAFF. The CDR3 DNA is TGTGCCAGCAGCCCAAGGACAGGGCGGAACACTGAAGCTTTCTTT.

This clone was found a few times. This chain connects TRBV5-1 to TRBJ2-4; a weak D match, TRBD1 (6 bases). In germline, CDR1 is SGHRS, CDR2 YFSETQ. The length of the CDR3 is 14 residues. V lost 1 base, J lost 1 base, and 6 bases lay in between. The CDR3 loop is CASSLTGAKNIQYF. The CDR3 bases are TGCGCCAGCAGCTTGACAGGGGCCAAAAACATTCAGTACTTC.

This sequence joins TRBV18 and TRBJ1-5; D not resolved. The CDR3 totals 15 residues. Germline-derived CDR1 and CDR2 are KGHSH and LQKENI. Trimming took off 3 bases at V and 0 bases at J, with 9 bases between the two ends. CDR3 sequence reads: CASSPEHNSNQPQHF. The CDR3 DNA sequence: TGTGCCAGCTCACCGGAGCACAATAGCAATCAGCCCCAGCATTTT.

CDR3 in amino acids: CASSSGGVYQPQHF. The DNA of the CDR3 is TGTGCCAGCAGTTCCGGGGGGGTTTATCAGCCCCAGCATTTT. This rearrangement joins TRBV6-5 to TRBJ1-5; weak D call: TRBD1 (5 bases). The germline V gene encodes CDR1 MNHEY and CDR2 SVGAGI. The CDR3 runs 14 residues. V was shortened by 4 bases and J by 5 bases, with 12 bases between the two germline ends.

The V call is TRBV6-1, the J call TRBJ1-5; D remains ambiguous. The CDR3 loop spans 15 amino acids. CDR1 is MNHNS and CDR2 is SASEGT in the germline V gene. Deletions cut 2 bases from V and 0 bases from J, with 8 bases between. CDR3: CASSEIQTSNQPQHF. CDR3 sequence (DNA): TGTGCCAGCAGTGAAATACAGACTAGCAATCAGCCCCAGCATTTT.

This rearrangement joins TRBV7-2 to TRBJ1-2; possibly TRBD1 for D (5 bases). The V end lost 0 bases, the J end lost 4 bases, and 9 bases lay between the germline ends. The germline V gene has CDR1 SGHTA and CDR2 FQGNSA. The CDR3 covers 14 residues. The CDR3 nucleotides read TGTGCCAGCAGCTTAGCCCTGACAGCCTATGGCTACACCTTC. Translation gives CASSLALTAYGYTF.

The gene calls are TRBV14 and TRBJ2-3, with 8 bases identical to TRBD2. The germline V gene encodes CDR1 SGHDN and CDR2 FVKESK. The CDR3 extends over 14 amino acids. V shed 4 bases, J shed 6 bases, and the junction held 6 bases outside the gene matches. The CDR3, as DNA: TGTGCCAGCAGCCTCTTAGCGGGACGCGATACGCAGTATTTT. The encoded protein is CASSLLAGRDTQYF.

The V call is TRBV30, the J call TRBJ2-1, with 7 bases fitting TRBD2. Germline values: CDR1 GTSNPN, CDR2 SVGIG (reference sequence). CDR3 size: 17 residues. With 0 bases clipped from V and 1 base from J, the junction kept 9 bases outside the gene matches. The CDR3 sequence is CAWSVVGLADSYNEQFF. CDR3 nucleotides: TGTGCCTGGAGTGTAGTAGGGCTAGCGGATTCCTACAATGAGCAGTTCTTC.

V is TRBV2 and J is TRBJ2-5, with 7 positions matching TRBD2. Trimming at V came to 6 bases and at J to 5 bases, leaving 0 bases not matched to a gene. Germline V lookup: CDR1 SNHLY, CDR2 FYNNEI. This CDR3 is built from 11 residues. CDR3 sequence: CASRGGETQYF. DNA of the CDR3: TGTGCCAGCAGGGGAGGGGAGACCCAGTACTTC.

The rearrangement uses TRBV6-5 and TRBJ2-5, with D perhaps matching TRBD2 (6 bases). This CDR3 is 13 amino acids long. Germline V gene sequence: CDR1 MNHEY, CDR2 SVGAGI. V gave up 8 bases and J gave up 1 base, with 11 bases separating them. The CDR3, as DNA: TGTGCCAGCCGCGGACTATCCCAAGAGACCCAGTACTTC. This codes for CASRGLSQETQYF.